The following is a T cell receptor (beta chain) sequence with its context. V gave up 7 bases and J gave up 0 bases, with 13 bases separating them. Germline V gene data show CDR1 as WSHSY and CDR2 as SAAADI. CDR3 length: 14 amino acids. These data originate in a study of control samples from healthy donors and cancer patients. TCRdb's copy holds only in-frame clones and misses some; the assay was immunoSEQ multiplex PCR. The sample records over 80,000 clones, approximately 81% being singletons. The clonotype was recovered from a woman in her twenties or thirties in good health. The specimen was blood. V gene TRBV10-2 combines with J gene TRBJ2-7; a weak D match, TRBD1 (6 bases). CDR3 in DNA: TGCGCCAGCAACCCGGGACACCCCTCCTACGAGCAGTACTTC. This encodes CASNPGHPSYEQYF.